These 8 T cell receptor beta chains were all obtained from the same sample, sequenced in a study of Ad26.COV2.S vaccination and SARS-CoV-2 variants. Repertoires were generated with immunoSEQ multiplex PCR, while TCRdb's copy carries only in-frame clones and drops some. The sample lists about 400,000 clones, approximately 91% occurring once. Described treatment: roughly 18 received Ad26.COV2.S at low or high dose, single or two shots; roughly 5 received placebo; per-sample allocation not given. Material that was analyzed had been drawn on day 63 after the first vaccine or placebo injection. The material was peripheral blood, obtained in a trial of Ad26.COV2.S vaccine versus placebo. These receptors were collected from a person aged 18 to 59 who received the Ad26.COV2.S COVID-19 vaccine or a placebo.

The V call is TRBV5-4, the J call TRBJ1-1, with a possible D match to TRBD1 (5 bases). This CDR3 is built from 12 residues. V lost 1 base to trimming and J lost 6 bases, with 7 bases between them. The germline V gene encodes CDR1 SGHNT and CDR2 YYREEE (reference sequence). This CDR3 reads CASSLQGAEAFF. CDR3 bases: TGTGCCAGCAGCTTGCAGGGAGCTGAAGCTTTCTTT.

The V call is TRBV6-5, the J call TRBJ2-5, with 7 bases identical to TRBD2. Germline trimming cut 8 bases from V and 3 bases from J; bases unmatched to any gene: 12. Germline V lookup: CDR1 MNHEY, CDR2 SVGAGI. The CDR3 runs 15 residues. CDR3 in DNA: TGTGCCAGCGTTCCCAAGGGGAGGGTGGAAGAGACCCAGTACTTC. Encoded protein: CASVPKGRVEETQYF.

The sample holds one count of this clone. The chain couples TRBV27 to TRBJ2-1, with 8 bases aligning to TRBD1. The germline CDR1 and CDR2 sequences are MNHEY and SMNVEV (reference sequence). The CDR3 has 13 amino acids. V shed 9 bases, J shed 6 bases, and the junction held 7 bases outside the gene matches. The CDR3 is CARGAGGCNEQFF. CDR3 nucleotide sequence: TGTGCCAGAGGGGCAGGGGGCTGCAATGAGCAGTTCTTC.

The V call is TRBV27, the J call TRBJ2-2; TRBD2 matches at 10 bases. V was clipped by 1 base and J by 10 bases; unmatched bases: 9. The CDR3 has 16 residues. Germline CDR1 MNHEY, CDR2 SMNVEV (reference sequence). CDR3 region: CASSLYPSGSRSELFF. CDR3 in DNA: TGTGCCAGCAGTTTATATCCTAGCGGGAGCAGGTCGGAGCTGTTTTTT.

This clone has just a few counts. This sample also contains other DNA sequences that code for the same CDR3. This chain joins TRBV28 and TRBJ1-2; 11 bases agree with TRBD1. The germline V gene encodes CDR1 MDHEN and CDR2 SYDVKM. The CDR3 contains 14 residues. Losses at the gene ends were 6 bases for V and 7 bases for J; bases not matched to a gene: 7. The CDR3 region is CASRPGQGVSGYTF. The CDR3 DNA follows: TGTGCCAGCAGACCGGGACAGGGGGTGAGTGGCTACACCTTC.

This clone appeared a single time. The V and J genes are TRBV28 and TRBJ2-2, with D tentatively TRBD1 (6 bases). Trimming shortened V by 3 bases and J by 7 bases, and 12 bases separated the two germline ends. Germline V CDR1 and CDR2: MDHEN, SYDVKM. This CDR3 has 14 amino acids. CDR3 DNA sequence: TGTGCCAGCAGTTTGTGGCAGGGGAACGGGGAGCTGTTTTTT. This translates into CASSLWQGNGELFF.

CDR3 in DNA: TGTGCCAGCCTGGACAGATTCACTGAAGCTTTCTTT. Amino acid sequence: CASLDRFTEAFF. V gene TRBV28 combines with J gene TRBJ1-1; TRBD1 might be the D (6 bases). This CDR3 has 12 residues. Per the germline V gene, CDR1 is MDHEN and CDR2 is SYDVKM. Trimming took 8 bases from V and 4 from J, leaving 11 bases between them.

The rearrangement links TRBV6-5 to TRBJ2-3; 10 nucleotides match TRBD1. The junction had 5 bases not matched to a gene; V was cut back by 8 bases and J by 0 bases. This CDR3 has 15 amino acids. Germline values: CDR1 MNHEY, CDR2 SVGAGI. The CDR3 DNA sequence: TGTGCCAGCGGAGGGACAGGGGCTAGCACAGATACGCAGTATTTT. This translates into CASGGTGASTDTQYF.